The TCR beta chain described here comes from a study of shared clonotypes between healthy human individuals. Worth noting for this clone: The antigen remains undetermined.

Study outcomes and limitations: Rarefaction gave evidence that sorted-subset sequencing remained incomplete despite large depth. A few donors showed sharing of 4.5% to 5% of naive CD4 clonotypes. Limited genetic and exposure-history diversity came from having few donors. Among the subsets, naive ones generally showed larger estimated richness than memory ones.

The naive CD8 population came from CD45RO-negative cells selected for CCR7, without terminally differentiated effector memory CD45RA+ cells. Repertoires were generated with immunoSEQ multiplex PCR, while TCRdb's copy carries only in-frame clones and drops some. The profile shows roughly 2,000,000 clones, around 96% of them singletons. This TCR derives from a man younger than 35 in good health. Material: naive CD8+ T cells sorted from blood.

The CDR3 DNA is TGCGCCAGCAGTGAGAGGCGGGGTAATCTCGACGAGCAGTACTTC. Amino acid sequence: CASSERRGNLDEQYF. The chain has TRBV10-2 and TRBJ2-7, with D possibly being TRBD2 (6 bases). V lost 2 bases, J lost 5 bases, and 16 bases lay in between. CDR3 length: 15 amino acids. Germline V CDR1 and CDR2: WSHSY, SAAADI.